Following are 23 T cell receptor delta chains from one sample sequenced in a study of γδ T cells in repeated Plasmodium falciparum infection. TCRdb re-analyzed the multiplex PCR reads via CATT. Of around 50,000 delta-chain clones listed, about 1.6% are singletons. Vgamma9/Vdelta2+ and Vdelta2-negative gammadelta T cells were flow-sorted from PBMC for bulk sequencing. The sample was gamma-delta T cells from blood. These receptors all stem from a pool of human donors (malaria-infected and uninfected, not separated).

This clone occurred a few times. TCRdb has a much larger clone's protein, which differs at residue 6 from the translation of this DNA, likely because of a read error; what is shown is the protein translated from the DNA. This chain uses TRDV1 with TRDJ1; D unresolved. The CDR3 extends over 17 amino acids. The ends were cut back, 1 base at V and 0 bases at J, with 15 bases in the middle. The V gene's germline CDR1 is TSWWSYY and CDR2 QGS. CDR3 bases: TGTGCTCTTGGGGAACCTCGGACCGGACTGTACACCGATAAACTCATCTTT. It is translated as CALGEPRTGLYTDKLIF.

As to this clone: TCRdb's listed protein matches a much larger clone and diverges from this DNA's translation at residue 9, likely through a read error; the protein shown comes from the DNA. The J gene is TRDJ1, the V gene TRDV2; TRDD3 aligns across 8 bases. TCRdb records no J gene; here it was assigned by comparing the DNA to germline. The CDR3 has 16 residues. CDR1 GEAIGNYY and CDR2 EKD come from the germline V gene. Trimming removed 3 bases from V and 0 bases from J; junction bases left unmatched: 8. CDR3 coding DNA: TGTGCCTGTGACCCACTGGGGGGCGGTCACACCGATAAACTCATCTTT. Protein sequence: CACDPLGGGHTDKLIF.

Remarks on this clone: TCRdb assigns this DNA the protein of a much larger clone, which departs from its translation at residue 14; this likely reflects a read error, and the protein shown comes from translating the DNA. The V gene call reads TRDV1; no J gene was called; TRDD3, as called in the table, went unchecked against the DNA. CDR1 is TSWWSYY, CDR2 QGS, per germline. The CDR3 has 16 amino acids. The CDR3 loop reads CALGEISIRRPDKFIF. The CDR3 DNA follows: TGTGCTCTTGGGGAAATTTCGATACGGCGACCCGATAAATTCATCTTT.

The sample holds many counts of this clone. The rearrangement uses TRDV1 and TRDJ1; D gene uncertain. The J gene is not listed in TCRdb, so it was assigned here from a DNA match to germline. Germline assignment: CDR1 TSWWSYY and CDR2 QGS. The CDR3 runs 16 residues. V lost 6 bases and J lost 8, with 25 bases in between. The CDR3 DNA sequence: TGTGCTCTTGGTCTCGCCTTTCCGGGTTCGGATCCCAAACTCATCTTT. Its protein is CALGLAFPGSDPKLIF.

A remark on this clone: A far larger clone is just one base off, so this is likely a read error. The sample holds other DNA sequences that translate to the same CDR3. The chain carries TRDV1 and TRDJ1, with 12 bases that match TRDD3. Here the J gene came from matching the DNA to germline, since TCRdb omits it. Per the germline V gene, CDR1 is TSWWSYY and CDR2 is QGS. This CDR3 is 25 amino acids long. V was clipped by 3 bases and J by 1 base; unmatched bases: 30. The CDR3 DNA sequence: TGTGCTCTTGGGGAGCAGGGCAATCCTACGAACAAAGTCTGGGGGATACGATGGCCCACCGATAAACTCATCTTT. This sequence encodes CALGEQGNPTNKVWGIRWPTDKLIF.

With regard to this clone: This likely stems from a read error, as it lies one base from a far larger clone. Other nucleotide sequences from this sample produce the same CDR3. V usage is TRDV1 and J usage is TRDJ3, with 7 nucleotides matching TRDD3. No J gene was available from TCRdb, and it was assigned here by a germline match of the DNA. Germline CDR1 and CDR2: TSWWSYY and QGS. This CDR3 comprises 25 residues. In nucleotides, the CDR3 is TGTGCTCTTGGGGAACTGCCCCTAGGGTTCACCTCTACTGGGGCAAGCTCCTGGGACACCCGGCAGATGTTTTTC. Translating gives CALGELPLGFTSTGASSWDTRQMFF.

As concerns this clone: TCRdb's protein for this DNA is that of a much larger clone and differs from the translation at residue 11, likely a read error; the protein shown is the DNA translation. This sequence joins TRDV1 and TRDJ1, with 7 bases lining up with TRDD3. CDR3 size: 22 residues. Germline values: CDR1 TSWWSYY, CDR2 QGS. The V and J ends lost 6 bases and 0 bases, in that order; junction bases with no gene match: 28. DNA of the CDR3: TGTGCTCTTGGCGACTCTACCCACTTCCGGAGGGACTGGGGACCCTACACCGATAAACTCATCTTT. Its protein is CALGDSTHFRRDWGPYTDKLIF.

A note on this clone: For this DNA, TCRdb reports the protein of a much larger clone, which diverges at residue 20, most likely from a read error; the protein presented here is translated directly from the DNA. The chain has TRDV2 and TRDJ1; a possible D gene is TRDD3 (6 bases). TCRdb supplies no J gene; here it was assigned by aligning the nucleotide sequence to germline. Germline V gene lookup returns CDR1 GEAIGNYY and CDR2 EKD. The CDR3 extends over 23 amino acids. The CDR3 bases are TGTGCCTGTGACTTCCTCTCACTTTCCCAGAAGGGGATTCCTCGGCGTTACACCGATGAACTCATCTTT. Translation: CACDFLSLSQKGIPRRYTDELIF.

This clone was detected many times. At one boundary the junction diverges from the germline segment, which might be a read error. V is TRDV1 and J is TRDJ1; 11 bases match TRDD3. This CDR3 region has 23 residues. The germline gives CDR1 TSWWSYY, CDR2 QGS. CDR3 nucleotides: TGTGCTATTGGCGCGACGCGGATTTCCCCCGTACTGGGGGATAGATTTGGCACCGATAAACTCATCTTT. It yields the protein CAIGATRISPVLGDRFGTDKLIF.

As regards this clone: It is likely a read error: a sequence one base away is far more abundant. J gene calling gave no result, while the V gene is TRDV1; the DNA was not compared with TRDD3, the D call given in the table. Germline V lookup: CDR1 TSWWSYY, CDR2 QGS. The CDR3 extends over 19 amino acids. In DNA, the CDR3 is TGTGCTCTTGGGGAACTCCTACAGCCCTGGGGGATAAAGGCCGATAAGCTCATCTTT. As protein: CALGELLQPWGIKADKLIF.

This chain uses TRDV2 with TRDJ1; 13 positions match TRDD3. The J gene, absent from TCRdb, was called here by matching the DNA to germline. Trimming removed 3 bases from V and 4 bases from J; junction bases left unmatched: 16. The CDR3 is 19 residues long. In germline, CDR1 is GEAIGNYY, CDR2 EKD. CDR3 sequence: CACDLLLGDTRSSGDKLIF. As DNA, the CDR3 is TGTGCCTGTGACCTACTACTGGGGGATACGCGTTCTTCGGGCGATAAACTCATCTTT.

With respect to this clone: TCRdb's protein, taken from a much larger clone, differs from this DNA's translation at residue 10, likely owing to a read error; the protein displayed comes from the DNA. The J gene is TRDJ1, the V gene TRDV1; 9 bases agree with TRDD3. Here the J gene came from matching the DNA to germline, since TCRdb omits it. After removal of 3 bases from V and 0 bases from J, the junction contained 29 bases not matched to a gene. The CDR3 is 24 amino acids. CDR1 and CDR2 (germline): TSWWSYY, QGS. CDR3 DNA sequence: TGTGCTCTTGGGGATGCGCTTCCTTCCCACCAGGTACTGGGGGACTTCGGGTACACCGATAAACTCATCTTT. Encoded protein: CALGDALPSHQVLGDFGYTDKLIF.

In this sample, this clone turned up a few times. TCRdb's protein for this DNA is that of a much larger clone and differs from the translation at residue 11, likely a read error; the protein shown is the DNA translation. The gene calls are TRDV1 and TRDJ1; TRDD3 matches 8 bases. The J gene, absent from TCRdb, was called here by matching the DNA to germline. V trimming: 1 base; J trimming: 2 bases; junction bases outside the gene matches: 15. In germline, CDR1 is TSWWSYY, CDR2 QGS. The CDR3 is made up of 19 amino acids. The CDR3 coding sequence is TGTGCTCTTGGGGAACCAGCCTTCCCACCTCACTGGGGGACCGATAAACTCATCTTT. It encodes CALGEPAFPPHWGTDKLIF.

This clone rates as medium-sized. In the same sample, other DNA sequences code for this CDR3. The gene calls are TRDV1 and TRDJ1; 10 bases match TRDD3. CDR1 is TSWWSYY and CDR2 is QGS in the germline V gene. This CDR3 is 18 amino acids long. Unmatched junction bases numbered 21, after V lost 5 bases and J lost 9 bases. The CDR3: CALGTLRIGGWGIQQLIF. CDR3 DNA: TGTGCTCTTGGGACTCTTAGAATAGGTGGTTGGGGGATACAACAACTCATCTTT.

This clone was detected ten times or more. The protein TCRdb gives is from a much larger clone and does not agree with this DNA's translation at residue 4, likely a read error; the protein shown here comes from the DNA. V is TRDV1 and J is TRDJ1; 9 bases line up with TRDD2. The germline gives CDR1 TSWWSYY, CDR2 QGS. The CDR3 consists of 22 residues. The CDR3 sequence: CALRELPSYMGGGHSYTDKLIF. DNA of the CDR3: TGTGCTCTTAGGGAACTACCTTCCTACATGGGTGGGGGTCACTCATACACCGATAAACTCATCTTT.

This clone was counted only a few times. Given a far larger clone just one base away, this is likely a sequencing read error. The same CDR3 can be traced to other DNA sequences in this sample. V and J are TRDV1 and TRDJ1; TRDD3 is a possible D gene (6 bases). TCRdb carries no J gene annotation; the J gene was assigned here by matching the DNA with germline. The length of the CDR3 is 19 residues. Germline V gives CDR1 TSWWSYY, CDR2 QGS. The CDR3 nucleotides read TGTGCTCTCTCCCCCGGCGGGGGACGCGATCCTTGGTACACTGATAAACTCATCTTT. Amino acids: CALSPGGGRDPWYTDKLIF.

Remarks on this clone: A far larger clone is one base from this, pointing to a likely read error. The same CDR3 can be traced to other DNA sequences in this sample. This chain uses TRDV1 with TRDJ1; D gene uncertain. Since TCRdb gives no J gene, matching the DNA to germline was used here to assign it. Deletions cut 4 bases from V and 0 bases from J, with 15 bases between. CDR1 TSWWSYY and CDR2 QGS come from the germline V gene. The CDR3 is made up of 16 amino acids. The CDR3 is CALGGRSAFHTDKLIF. The CDR3 nucleotides read TGTGCTCTTGGGGGCCGTTCCGCTTTCCACACCGATAAACTCATCTTT.

This clone has a handful of counts. TCRdb's protein for this DNA is that of a much larger clone and differs from the translation at residue 6, likely a read error; the protein shown is the DNA translation. In DNA, the CDR3 is TGTGCCTTTAAACCCTGCACCGATAAACTCATCTTT. Its translation is CAFKPCTDKLIF. V is TRDV3 and J is TRDJ1; D is undetermined. Here the J gene was assigned by germline matching of the DNA, as TCRdb has none. The CDR3 is 12 amino acids. The ends were cut back, 1 base at V and 1 base at J, with 7 bases in the middle. CDR1 is TVYSNPD and CDR2 is GDNSRS in the germline V gene (reference sequence).

This clone was recorded many times. This chain connects TRDV1 to TRDJ1; possible D gene TRDD3, 5 bases. Matching the DNA to germline supplied the J gene, which TCRdb does not give. The CDR3 sequence is 16 residues long. Trimming took off 3 bases at V and 4 bases at J, with 18 bases between the two ends. In germline, CDR1 is TSWWSYY, CDR2 QGS. DNA of the CDR3: TGTGCTCTTGGGGAGCTGATAGGGTACTGGTTCGATAAACTCATCTTT. Residues: CALGELIGYWFDKLIF.

In its sample, this clone was seen a few times. TCRdb pairs this DNA with a much larger clone's protein that differs at residue 19, likely a read error; the protein shown was translated from the DNA. The J gene went uncalled, whereas the V gene is TRDV1; the D segment call TRDD3 is taken from the table without a DNA check. The CDR3 loop spans 21 amino acids. CDR1 is TSWWSYY and CDR2 is QGS in the germline V gene. The CDR3 DNA sequence: TGTGCTCTTGGGGAAATTGGCCTAAATACCCTTACTGGGGGATGTTCCGACAAACCCATCTTT. This translates into CALGEIGLNTLTGGCSDKPIF.

Details on this clone: This DNA translates differently at residue 15 from the TCRdb protein, which is that of a much larger clone; a read error is likely, and the protein shown is the DNA's own translation. The genes are TRDV1 and TRDJ1, with TRDD3 matching over 10 bases. The J gene, absent from TCRdb, was called here by matching the DNA to germline. Germline V lookup: CDR1 TSWWSYY, CDR2 QGS. The ends lost 0 bases at V and 0 bases at J; junction bases unmatched: 22. The CDR3 is made up of 23 amino acids. Written as DNA, the CDR3 is TGTGCTCTTGGGGAACTATTGGCCTGCGGGGTGGGGGATACAGGCCGGTACACCGATAAACTCATCTTT. Translating gives CALGELLACGVGDTGRYTDKLIF.

In this sample, this clone turned up many times. A far larger clone is a single base away, which makes a read error likely. Other DNA sequences in this sample translate to the same CDR3. CDR3 in amino acids: CALGLPLGRSTGGYGTTDKLIF. CDR3 DNA: TGTGCTCTTGGGCTCCCATTAGGCCGTAGCACTGGGGGATACGGTACTACCGATAAACTCATCTTT. V is TRDV1 and J is TRDJ1; 13 bases match TRDD3. The ends lost 5 bases at V and 2 bases at J; junction bases unmatched: 23. The CDR3 is 22 residues long. Germline V CDR1 and CDR2: TSWWSYY, QGS.

Turning to this clone: A far larger clone lies a single base away; this is likely a read error. Other DNA variants within this sample encode the same CDR3. V gene TRDV1 combines with J gene TRDJ1; no firm D call. TCRdb lists no J gene, so it was determined here by aligning the DNA to germline. The CDR3 has 16 residues. Germline V gene lookup returns CDR1 TSWWSYY and CDR2 QGS. The DNA of the CDR3 is TGTGCTCTTGGGGAACCGAGATGGACAAACACTGATAAACTCATCTTT. This codes for CALGEPRWTNTDKLIF.